This TCR beta chain was documented in a study of cytomegalovirus exposure and HLA in healthy donors. The table came from immunoSEQ multiplex PCR; TCRdb's copy has only in-frame clones and leaves some out. The table includes fewer than 150,000 clones, approximately 86% detected once. V was clipped by 3 bases and J by 10 bases, with 13 bases between them. This CDR3 contains 12 residues. Germline V gene lookup returns CDR1 ENHRY and CDR2 SYGVKD. This clone appeared a few times. The TCR comes from a woman younger than 35 in good health and CMV-seropositive. The source material was PBMCs. The V gene is TRBV10-3, the J gene TRBJ2-7, with a weak D call TRBD2 (5 bases). DNA for the CDR3: TGTGCCATCAGTGACGAGGGTAGGGAACAGTACTTC. It codes for CAISDEGREQYF.